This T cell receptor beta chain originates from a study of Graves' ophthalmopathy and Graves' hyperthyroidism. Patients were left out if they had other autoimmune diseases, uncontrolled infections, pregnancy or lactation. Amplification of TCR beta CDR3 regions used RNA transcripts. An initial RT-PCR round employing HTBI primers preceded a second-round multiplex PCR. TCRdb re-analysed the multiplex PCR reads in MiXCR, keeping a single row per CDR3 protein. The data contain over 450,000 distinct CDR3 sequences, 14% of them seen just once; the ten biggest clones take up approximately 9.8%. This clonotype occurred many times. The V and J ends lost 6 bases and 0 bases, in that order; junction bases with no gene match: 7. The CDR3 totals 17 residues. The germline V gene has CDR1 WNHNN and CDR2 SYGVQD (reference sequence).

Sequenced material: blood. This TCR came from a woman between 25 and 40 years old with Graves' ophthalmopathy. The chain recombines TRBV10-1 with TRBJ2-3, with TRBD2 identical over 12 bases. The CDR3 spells CASSGTSGPTSTDTQYF. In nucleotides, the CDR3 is TGCGCCAGCAGCGGGACTAGCGGGCCAACTAGCACAGATACGCAGTATTTT.